This TCR beta chain was identified during a study of T cells in Graves' hyperthyroidism and ophthalmopathy. Study outcomes and limitations: Clonotypes that were expanded in thyroid above 0.001 mostly appeared in blood too. Model output signaled ophthalmopathy a median approximately six months ahead of onset.

With regard to this clonotype: The antigen is undetermined.

It was RNA transcripts that yielded the amplified TCR beta CDR3 regions. The HTBI primer set served for first-round RT-PCR of the TCR CDR3. TCRdb reanalysed the multiplex PCR reads using MiXCR and keeps one entry per CDR3 protein. The table shows approximately 260,000 distinct CDR3 sequences, with over 12% occurring only once. V was pared by 4 bases and J by 3 bases, with 7 bases between. In germline, CDR1 is MNHGY, CDR2 SVAAGI. The CDR3 runs 14 residues. Patients aged 18 to 65 had newly diagnosed hyperthyroidism lasting under 2 months. At first hyperthyroidism diagnosis, before any ophthalmopathy symptoms, the blood sample was collected.

The sample taken for sequencing was blood. This TCR came from a woman in her fifties or sixties with Graves' hyperthyroidism that later progressed to Graves' ophthalmopathy. The rearrangement links TRBV6-9 to TRBJ1-6; D is ambiguous. As DNA, the CDR3 is TGTGCCAGCAGTTCCGACGGCTATAATTCACCCCTCCACTTT. It codes for CASSSDGYNSPLHF.